The source of this T cell receptor (beta chain) is a study of long-term antiretroviral therapy in people with HIV (dated 2022 in TCRdb). Looking at the study overall: Collection of the earliest samples took place about a decade ahead of the 2015 WHO recommendation for immediate ART, at a time when ART was typically delayed until CD4 counts fell. About 35% of the 30 participants with HIV were female. A retrospective serial study tested whether ART initiation and durable HIV suppression were associated with changes in peripheral blood TRB repertoire composition and diversity. No cross-contamination during QIAcube processing was shown when test extractions of a monoclonal T-cell line were performed alongside 30 to 40 polyclonal samples. A total of about 190 cryopreserved PBMC samples were contributed to the cohort by 30 adults with confirmed HIV infection, with samples collected serially over a mean of roughly six years (range 1-12). What the research found in general, with its limitations: A significant increase in TRB diversity was found to be associated with ART initiation, although TRB diversity was observed to remain significantly below that of transplant donor controls even after long-term ART. Owing to limited PBMC availability, only the TCR beta chain was sequenced, without alpha chain pairing. Because cell numbers in pre-ART samples were limited, unsorted PBMC were profiled instead of sorted CD4+ and CD8+ T cells. The samples span the years 2004 to 2017, and the ART regimens used at that time may not be as effective as current regimens. The repertoire was dominated across all time points by expanded TRB clones identified before ART initiation, although this dominance was seen to fluctuate and to decrease in many PLHIV after ART. CDR3 length ranges in HIV repertoires were narrower than in controls, and network structure suggested an antigen-experienced repertoire with only a slight naive shift after ART. Inferences about post-ART repertoire changes are limited because no data were available on ART adherence, viral resistance or therapy changes.

Points on this clone: What this receptor recognizes is not known. Base qualities are not at hand, and no much larger clone is one base apart.

Inclusion was restricted to participants for whom at least one PBMC sample before ART initiation and at least two post-ART samples were available. Every participant with HIV received treatment in the United States of America. Cryopreserved samples of about 1-10 million PBMC were thawed and washed before DNA extraction. At the time of the earliest PBMC sample, participants with HIV were aged between roughly 23 and 60 years. Each participant contributed PBMC samples from 1-4 timepoints before ART initiation and 2-8 timepoints after ART initiation, with a median of 7 samples. Serial HIV viral load, CD4+ T-cell count, ART history and demographic data were obtained for every participant. Genomic DNA was extracted from unsorted PBMC with a Qiagen kit on a QIAcube, processed in batches of 12 samples. The CDR3 covers 14 residues, taking in both the cysteine and the phenylalanine. Kept here is only the CDR3 DNA, which spans 42 bases and is read in frame from base 1. A distance of 8 bases separates the germline ends of V and J, which lose 0 bases and 3 bases respectively. The CDR1 and CDR2 encoded by the germline V gene (reference sequence) are GTSNPN and SVGIG.

The immunoSEQ hsTCRB v3.0 assay was used at survey level resolution to sequence the TRB variable region. A depth of 40,000-50,000 T-cell genomes per sample was targeted for TRB sequencing. Pooled TRB libraries were sequenced on an Illumina MiSeq with a v3 150-cycle kit. Turning to the authors' computational methods: Repertoire analysis was run in R within a reproducible Nextflow workflow that covered QC, data transformation and analysis. LymphoSeq2, an R package for AIRR-Seq data exploration, was used to implement custom analyses. After excluding a few samples that yielded fewer than 5000 total TRB sequences, some 190 HIV repertoires remained for analysis. Among the 180 to 200 HIV repertoires that were kept, roughly 59 were collected before ART initiation and 120 to 140 were collected after ART initiation. Each repertoire was downsampled to 5000 TRB nucleotide sequences, and summary statistics were averaged across 100 downsampling iterations. TRB sequences were retained for analysis only if CDR3 regions of at least seven amino acids were present. Diversity was measured with a Shannon entropy-derived clonality score and the Gini coefficient. In the repertoire networks, any two of the top 5000 CDR3 amino acid sequences were connected whenever the two sequences differed by an edit distance of one. For TRB CDR3 amino acid sequences, GLIPH2 was used to predict antigen specificity groups and MHC restriction. CDR3 amino acid sequences were matched against VDJdb and McPAS-TCR to flag known CMV, EBV, HIV or tissue antigen associations. Pre-ART, post-ART and control groups were compared with Wilcoxon signed-rank tests and Holm-Bonferroni correction. TCRdb obtained this table from immuneACCESS and retained in-frame rearrangements with V and J assigned. These tables miss some clones; where compared with another copy, unresolved V genes account for less than half of the shortfall, and the remainder is unexplained. That table is the source of V, J and clone size, and D and trimming were worked out from the DNA. Recorded for this sample are about 27,000 clones; about 82% of them occurred a single time. The ten largest clones capture roughly a tenth of the sample.

The chain is encoded by TRBV30 joined to TRBJ1-4, with no confidently assigned D gene. The TCR originated in a man in his late teens or twenties with HIV. Material: unsorted PBMCs, obtained 0.8 years before starting antiretroviral therapy. The DNA is TGTGCCTGGAGTGTTAGGTACTCTAATGAAAAACTGTTTTTT. The resulting protein is CAWSVRYSNEKLFF.